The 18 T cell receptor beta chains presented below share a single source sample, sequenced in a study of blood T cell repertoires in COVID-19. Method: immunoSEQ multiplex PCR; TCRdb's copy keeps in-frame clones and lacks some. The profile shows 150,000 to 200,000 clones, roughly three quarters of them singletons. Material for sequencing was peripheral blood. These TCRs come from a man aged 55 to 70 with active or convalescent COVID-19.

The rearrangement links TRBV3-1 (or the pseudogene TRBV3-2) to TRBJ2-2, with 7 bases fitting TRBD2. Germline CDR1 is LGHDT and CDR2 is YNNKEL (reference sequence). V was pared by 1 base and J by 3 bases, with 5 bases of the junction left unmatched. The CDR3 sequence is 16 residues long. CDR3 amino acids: CASSQGWREYTGELFF. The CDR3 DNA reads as TGTGCCAGCAGCCAAGGCTGGCGGGAGTACACCGGGGAGCTGTTTTTT.

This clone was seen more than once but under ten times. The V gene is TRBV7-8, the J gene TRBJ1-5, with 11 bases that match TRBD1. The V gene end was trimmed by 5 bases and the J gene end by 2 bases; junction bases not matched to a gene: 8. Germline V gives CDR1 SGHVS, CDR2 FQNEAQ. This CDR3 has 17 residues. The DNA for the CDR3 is TGTGCCAGCAGCCGAGCCGGACAGGGGGCGGGCAATCAGCCCCAGCATTTT. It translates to CASSRAGQGAGNQPQHF.

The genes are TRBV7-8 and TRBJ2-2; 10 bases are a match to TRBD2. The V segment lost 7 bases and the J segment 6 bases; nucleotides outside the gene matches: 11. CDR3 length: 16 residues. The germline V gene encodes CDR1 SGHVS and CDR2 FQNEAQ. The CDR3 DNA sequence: TGTGCCAGCACCTTGGGGACTAGCGAGGTGGCCGGGGAGCTGTTTTTT. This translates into CASTLGTSEVAGELFF.

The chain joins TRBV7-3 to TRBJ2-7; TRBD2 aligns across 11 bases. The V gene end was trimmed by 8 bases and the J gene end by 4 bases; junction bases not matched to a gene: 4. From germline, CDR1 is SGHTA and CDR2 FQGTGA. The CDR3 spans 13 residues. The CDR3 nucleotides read TGTGCCAGCCCCACTAGCGGGAGTTACGAGCAGTACTTC. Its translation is CASPTSGSYEQYF.

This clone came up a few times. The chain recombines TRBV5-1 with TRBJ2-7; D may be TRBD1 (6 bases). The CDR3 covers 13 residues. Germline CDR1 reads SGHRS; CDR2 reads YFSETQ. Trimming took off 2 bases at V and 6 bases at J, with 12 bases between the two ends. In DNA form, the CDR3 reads TGCGCCAGCAGCTTAACTGGGGGCGTCGAGCAGTACTTC. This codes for CASSLTGGVEQYF.

CDR3: CASRPGVSYEQYF. In DNA, the CDR3 is TGTGCCAGCAGGCCAGGGGTATCCTACGAGCAGTACTTC. The chain links TRBV6-6 to TRBJ2-7; weak D call: TRBD1 (6 bases). The CDR3 runs 13 residues. Per the germline V gene, CDR1 is MNHNY and CDR2 is SVGAGI (reference sequence). V lost 6 bases and J 1 base, leaving 10 bases between the germline ends.

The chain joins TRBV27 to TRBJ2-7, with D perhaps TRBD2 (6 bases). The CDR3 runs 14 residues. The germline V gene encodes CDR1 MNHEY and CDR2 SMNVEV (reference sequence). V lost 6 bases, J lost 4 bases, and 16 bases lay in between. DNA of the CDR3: TGTGCCAGCAGGACTAGGATGCTCATGTACGAGCAGTACTTC. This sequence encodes CASRTRMLMYEQYF.

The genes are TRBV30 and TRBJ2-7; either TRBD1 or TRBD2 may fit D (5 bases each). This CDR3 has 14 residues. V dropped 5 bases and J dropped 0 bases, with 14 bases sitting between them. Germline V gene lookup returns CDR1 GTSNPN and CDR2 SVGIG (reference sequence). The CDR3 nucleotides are TGTGCCTGGTGTGGGGGTAGCGTCTCCTACGAGCAGTACTTC. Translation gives CAWCGGSVSYEQYF.

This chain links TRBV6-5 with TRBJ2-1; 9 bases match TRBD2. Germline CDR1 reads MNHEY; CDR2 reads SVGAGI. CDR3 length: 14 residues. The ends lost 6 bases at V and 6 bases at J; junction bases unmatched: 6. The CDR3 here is CASRPLAGVNEQFF. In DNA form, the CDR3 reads TGTGCCAGCAGGCCCTTAGCGGGAGTCAATGAGCAGTTCTTC.

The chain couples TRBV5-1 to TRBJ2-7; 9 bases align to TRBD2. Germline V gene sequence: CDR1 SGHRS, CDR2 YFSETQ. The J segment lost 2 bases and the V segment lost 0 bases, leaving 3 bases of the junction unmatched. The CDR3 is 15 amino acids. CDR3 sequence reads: CASSLAIAGAYEQYF. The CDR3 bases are TGCGCCAGCAGCTTGGCAATAGCGGGAGCCTACGAGCAGTACTTC.

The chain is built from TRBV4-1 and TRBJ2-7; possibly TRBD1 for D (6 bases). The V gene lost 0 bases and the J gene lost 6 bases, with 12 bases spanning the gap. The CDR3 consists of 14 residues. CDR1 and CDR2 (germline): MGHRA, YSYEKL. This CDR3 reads CASSQEGTGTEQYF. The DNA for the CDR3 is TGCGCCAGCAGCCAAGAGGGAACAGGGACCGAGCAGTACTTC.

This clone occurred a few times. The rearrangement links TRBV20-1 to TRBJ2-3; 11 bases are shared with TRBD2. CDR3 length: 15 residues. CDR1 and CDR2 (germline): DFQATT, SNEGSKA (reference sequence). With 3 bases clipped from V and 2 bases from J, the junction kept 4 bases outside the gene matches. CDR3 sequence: CSASRTSGPTDTQYF. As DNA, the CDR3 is TGCAGTGCTAGTAGGACTAGCGGGCCCACAGATACGCAGTATTTT.

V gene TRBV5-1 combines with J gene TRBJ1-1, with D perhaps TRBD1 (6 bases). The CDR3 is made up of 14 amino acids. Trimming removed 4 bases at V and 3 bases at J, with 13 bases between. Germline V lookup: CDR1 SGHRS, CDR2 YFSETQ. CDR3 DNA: TGCGCCAGCAGCCTCAGTTCAGGGGACACTGAAGCTTTCTTT. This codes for CASSLSSGDTEAFF.

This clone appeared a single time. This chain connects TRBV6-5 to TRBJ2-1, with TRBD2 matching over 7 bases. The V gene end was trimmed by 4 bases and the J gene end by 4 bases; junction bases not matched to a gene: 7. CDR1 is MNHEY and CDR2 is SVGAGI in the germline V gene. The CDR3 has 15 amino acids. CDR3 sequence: CASSFLAAQYNEQFF. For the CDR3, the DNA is TGTGCCAGCAGTTTTCTAGCGGCTCAGTACAATGAGCAGTTCTTC.

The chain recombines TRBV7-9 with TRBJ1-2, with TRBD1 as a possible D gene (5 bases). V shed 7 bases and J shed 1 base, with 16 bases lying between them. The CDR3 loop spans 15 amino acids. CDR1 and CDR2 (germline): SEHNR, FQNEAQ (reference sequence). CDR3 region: CASTPLPGDNYGYTF. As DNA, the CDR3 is TGTGCCAGCACCCCCCTGCCGGGGGATAACTATGGCTACACCTTC.

CDR3 DNA: TGCGCCAGCAGCCCGAAGGGGGGGGCTTCCTACGAGCAGTACTTC. It specifies CASSPKGGASYEQYF. The rearrangement uses TRBV5-1 and TRBJ2-7; possible D gene TRBD2, 7 bases. The V end lost 4 bases, the J end lost 1 base, and 15 bases lay between the germline ends. The CDR3 sequence is 15 residues long. Germline values: CDR1 SGHRS, CDR2 YFSETQ.

This chain's CDR3 is CASSAKAGSGGYTF. The CDR3 DNA reads TGTGCCAGCAGCGCCAAAGCAGGGTCTGGTGGCTACACCTTC. This chain links TRBV3-1 (or the pseudogene TRBV3-2) with TRBJ1-2, with a tentative D call TRBD1 (5 bases). V lost 5 bases and J lost 7, with 17 bases in between. CDR3 length: 14 residues. The V gene's germline CDR1 is LGHDT and CDR2 YNNKEL (reference sequence).

The CDR3 reads CASSRRYEQYF. The CDR3 DNA follows: TGTGCCAGCAGTCGGAGATACGAGCAGTACTTC. The rearrangement uses TRBV28 and TRBJ2-7; D is uncertain. This CDR3 comprises 11 residues. Germline assignment: CDR1 MDHEN and CDR2 SYDVKM. V was pared by 5 bases and J by 4 bases, with 6 bases between.